This T cell receptor beta chain was observed in a study of T cell repertoires in cytomegalovirus infection. Study-level background: Public TCR beta signatures provided an indication of both CMV infection and a matching HLA type.

Study findings and constraints: Across the ex vivo response, the dominant clonotypes were HLA-C-restricted CMV-specific TCR beta clonotypes. Carriage of CMV together with the relevant HLA was identifiable through cumulative public TCR beta family frequency.

This clonotype turned up a few times. Its target is unknown. This CDR3 is built from 15 residues. V gave up 5 bases and J gave up 5 bases, with 18 bases separating them. Germline-derived CDR1 and CDR2 are MNHNS and SASEGT. One entry per CDR3 protein results from TCRdb running MiXCR on the reads. The data show some 680,000 distinct CDR3 sequences, with 35% to 45% seen just once and roughly 2.9% held by the top ten. This sequence originates from a human donor in good health (CMV status not recorded). Some clones in this sample may be carry-over from other donors' samples. Material: PBMCs. The J gene is TRBJ2-5, the V gene TRBV6-1; tentatively, D is TRBD1 (6 bases). The CDR3 sequence: CASSPFRTEEETQYF. The CDR3 DNA follows: TGTGCCAGCAGTCCTTTCCGGACAGAGGAGGAGACCCAGTACTTC.